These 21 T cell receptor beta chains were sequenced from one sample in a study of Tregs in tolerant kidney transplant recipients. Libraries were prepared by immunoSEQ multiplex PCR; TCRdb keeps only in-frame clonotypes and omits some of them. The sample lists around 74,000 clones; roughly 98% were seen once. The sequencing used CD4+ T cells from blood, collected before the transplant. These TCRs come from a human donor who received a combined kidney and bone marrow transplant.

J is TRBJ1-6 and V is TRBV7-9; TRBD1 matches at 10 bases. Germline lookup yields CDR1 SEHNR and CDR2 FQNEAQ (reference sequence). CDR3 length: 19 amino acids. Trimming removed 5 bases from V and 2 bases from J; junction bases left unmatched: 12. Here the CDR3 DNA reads TGTGCCAGCAGCCATAAACCGGGACAGGGGATCGCCTATAATTCACCCCTCCACTTT. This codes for CASSHKPGQGIAYNSPLHF. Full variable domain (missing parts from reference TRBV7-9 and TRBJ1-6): DTGVSQNPRHKITKRGQNVTFRCDPISEHNRLYWYRQTLGQGPEFLTYFQNEAQLEKSRLLSDRFSAERPKGSFSTLEIQRTEQGDSAMYLCASSHKPGQGIAYNSPLHFGNGTRLTVT.

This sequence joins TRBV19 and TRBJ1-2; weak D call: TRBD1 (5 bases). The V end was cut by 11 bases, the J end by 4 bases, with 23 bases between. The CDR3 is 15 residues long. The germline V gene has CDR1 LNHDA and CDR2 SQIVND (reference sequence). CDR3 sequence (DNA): TGTGCCTCTACCCAGGGATCCCGTGCCATCTATGGCTACACCTTC. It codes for CASTQGSRAIYGYTF.

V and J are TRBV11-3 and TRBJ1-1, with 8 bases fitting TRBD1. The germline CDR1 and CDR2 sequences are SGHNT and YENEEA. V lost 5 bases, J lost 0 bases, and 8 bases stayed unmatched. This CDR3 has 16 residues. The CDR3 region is CASSLRQGIMNTEAFF. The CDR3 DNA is TGTGCCAGCAGCCTCCGACAGGGGATCATGAACACTGAAGCTTTCTTT.

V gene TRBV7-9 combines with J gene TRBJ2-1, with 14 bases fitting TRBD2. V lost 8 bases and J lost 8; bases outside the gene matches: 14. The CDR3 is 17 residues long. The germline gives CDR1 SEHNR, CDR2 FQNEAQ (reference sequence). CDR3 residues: CASPLTSGGGNMYEQFF. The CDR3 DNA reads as TGTGCCAGCCCGCTGACTAGCGGGGGGGGAAATATGTATGAGCAGTTCTTC. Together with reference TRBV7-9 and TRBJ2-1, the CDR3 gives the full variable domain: DTGVSQNPRHKITKRGQNVTFRCDPISEHNRLYWYRQTLGQGPEFLTYFQNEAQLEKSRLLSDRFSAERPKGSFSTLEIQRTEQGDSAMYLCASPLTSGGGNMYEQFFGPGTRLTVL.

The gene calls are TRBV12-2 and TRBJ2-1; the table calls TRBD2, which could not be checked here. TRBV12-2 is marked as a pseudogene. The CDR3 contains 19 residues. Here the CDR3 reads CASRLGSAVRERAYNEQFF. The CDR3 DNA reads TGTGCAAGTCGCTTAGGGTCTGCAGTACGGGAGCGGGCCTACAATGAGCAGTTCTTC.

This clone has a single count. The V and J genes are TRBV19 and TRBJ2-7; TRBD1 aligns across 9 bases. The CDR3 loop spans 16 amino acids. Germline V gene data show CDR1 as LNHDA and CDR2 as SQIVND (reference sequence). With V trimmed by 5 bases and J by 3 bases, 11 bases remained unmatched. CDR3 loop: CASSSQGQGVFYEQYF. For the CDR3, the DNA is TGTGCCAGTAGTTCTCAGGGACAGGGAGTTTTCTACGAGCAGTACTTC.

DNA for the CDR3: TGCGCCAGCAGCTACGTTCAGGGGGCTAAAGAGACCCAGTACTTC. Translating gives CASSYVQGAKETQYF. The gene calls are TRBV4-1 and TRBJ2-5; 8 bases line up with TRBD1. The germline gives CDR1 MGHRA, CDR2 YSYEKL. Trimming removed 5 bases from V and 3 bases from J; junction bases left unmatched: 8. The CDR3 is 15 amino acids.

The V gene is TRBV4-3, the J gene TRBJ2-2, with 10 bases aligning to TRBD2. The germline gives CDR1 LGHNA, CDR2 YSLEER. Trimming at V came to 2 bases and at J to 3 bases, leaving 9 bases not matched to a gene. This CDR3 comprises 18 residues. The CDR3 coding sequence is TGCGCCAGCAGCCAACCGTCACTAGCGGGGAGCCACACCGGGGAGCTGTTTTTT. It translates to CASSQPSLAGSHTGELFF.

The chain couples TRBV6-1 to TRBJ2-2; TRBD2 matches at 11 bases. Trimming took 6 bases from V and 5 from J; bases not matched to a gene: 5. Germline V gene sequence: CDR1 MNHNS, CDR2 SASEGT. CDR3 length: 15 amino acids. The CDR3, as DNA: TGTGCCAGCAGGACTAGCGGGGCGGGGACCGGGGAGCTGTTTTTT. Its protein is CASRTSGAGTGELFF.

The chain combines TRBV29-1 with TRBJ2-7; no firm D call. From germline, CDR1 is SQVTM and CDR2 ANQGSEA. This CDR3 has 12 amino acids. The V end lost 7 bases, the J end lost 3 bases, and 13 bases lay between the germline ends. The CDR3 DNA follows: TGCAGCGCGAGAGGATCCGGCTACGAGCAGTACTTC. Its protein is CSARGSGYEQYF.

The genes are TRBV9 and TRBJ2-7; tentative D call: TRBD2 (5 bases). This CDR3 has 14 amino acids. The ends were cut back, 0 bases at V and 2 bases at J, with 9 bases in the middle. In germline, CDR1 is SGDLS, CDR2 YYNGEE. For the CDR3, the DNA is TGTGCCAGCAGCGTAGAGAGGGTAACCTACGAGCAGTACTTC. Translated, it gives CASSVERVTYEQYF.

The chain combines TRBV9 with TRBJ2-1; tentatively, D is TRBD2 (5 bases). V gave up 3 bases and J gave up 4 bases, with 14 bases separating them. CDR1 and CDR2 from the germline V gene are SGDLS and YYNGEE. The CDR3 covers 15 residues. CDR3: CASSALDSHYNEQFF. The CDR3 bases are TGTGCCAGCAGCGCCTTGGACTCACATTACAATGAGCAGTTCTTC.

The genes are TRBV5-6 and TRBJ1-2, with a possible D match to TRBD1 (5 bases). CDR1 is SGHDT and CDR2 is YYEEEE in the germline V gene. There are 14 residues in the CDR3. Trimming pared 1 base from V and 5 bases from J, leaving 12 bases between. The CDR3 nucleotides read TGTGCCAGCAGCTTGTGGGACTTGGAATATGGCTACACCTTC. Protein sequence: CASSLWDLEYGYTF.

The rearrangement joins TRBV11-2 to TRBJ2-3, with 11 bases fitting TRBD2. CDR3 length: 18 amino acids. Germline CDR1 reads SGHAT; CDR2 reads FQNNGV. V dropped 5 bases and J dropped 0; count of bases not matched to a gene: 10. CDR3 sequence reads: CASSPPGLAVLSTDTQYF. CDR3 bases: TGTGCCAGCAGCCCACCGGGACTAGCGGTACTTAGCACAGATACGCAGTATTTT.

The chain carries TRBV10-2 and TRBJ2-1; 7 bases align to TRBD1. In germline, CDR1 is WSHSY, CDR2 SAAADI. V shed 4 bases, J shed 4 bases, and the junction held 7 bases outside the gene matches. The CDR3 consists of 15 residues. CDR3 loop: CASSAGQKIYNEQFF. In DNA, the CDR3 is TGCGCCAGCAGTGCGGGACAGAAGATTTACAATGAGCAGTTCTTC.

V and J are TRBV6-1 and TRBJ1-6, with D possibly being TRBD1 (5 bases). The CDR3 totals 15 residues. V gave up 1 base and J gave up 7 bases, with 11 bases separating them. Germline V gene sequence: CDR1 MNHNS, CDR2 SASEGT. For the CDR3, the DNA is TGTGCCAGCAGTGAAGGACAGTACCCAAATTCACCCCTCCACTTT. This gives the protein CASSEGQYPNSPLHF.

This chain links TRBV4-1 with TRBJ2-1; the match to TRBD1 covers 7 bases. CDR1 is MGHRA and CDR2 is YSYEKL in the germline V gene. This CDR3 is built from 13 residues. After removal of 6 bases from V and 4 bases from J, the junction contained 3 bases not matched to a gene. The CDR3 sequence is CASSPGQYNEQFF. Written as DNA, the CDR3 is TGCGCCAGCAGTCCGGGACAGTACAATGAGCAGTTCTTC.

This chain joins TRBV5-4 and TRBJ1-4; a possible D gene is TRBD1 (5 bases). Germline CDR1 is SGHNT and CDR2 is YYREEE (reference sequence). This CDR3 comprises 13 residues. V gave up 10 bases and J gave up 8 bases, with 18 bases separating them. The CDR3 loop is CASSRWGEEKLFF. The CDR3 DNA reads TGTGCCTCGTCCCGTTGGGGCGAGGAAAAACTGTTTTTT.

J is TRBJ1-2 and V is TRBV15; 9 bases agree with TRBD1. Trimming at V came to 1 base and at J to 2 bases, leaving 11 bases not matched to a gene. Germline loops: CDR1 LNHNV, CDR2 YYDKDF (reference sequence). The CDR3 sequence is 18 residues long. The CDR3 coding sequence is TGTGCCACCAGCAGAGGGTCCGGGACAGGGACCTTAAACTATGGCTACACCTTC. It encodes CATSRGSGTGTLNYGYTF.

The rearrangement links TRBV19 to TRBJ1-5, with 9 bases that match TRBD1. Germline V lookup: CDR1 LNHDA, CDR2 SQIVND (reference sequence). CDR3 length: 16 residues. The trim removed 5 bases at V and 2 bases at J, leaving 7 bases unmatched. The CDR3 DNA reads TGTGCCAGTAGTGGGGGACAGGGTATTGGCAATCAGCCCCAGCATTTT. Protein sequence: CASSGGQGIGNQPQHF.

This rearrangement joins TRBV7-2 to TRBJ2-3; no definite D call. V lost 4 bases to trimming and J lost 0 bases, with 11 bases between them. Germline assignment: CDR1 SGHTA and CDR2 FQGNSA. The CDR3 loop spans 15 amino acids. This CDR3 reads CASSYSGSSTDTQYF. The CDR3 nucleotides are TGTGCCAGCAGCTACTCAGGCTCTAGCACAGATACGCAGTATTTT.